A single sample is the source of the 3 T cell receptor beta chains below, sequenced in a study of T cells after yellow fever vaccination. TCRdb re-called the 5' RACE reads with MiXCR, one entry per CDR3 protein. Of 13,000 to 15,000 distinct CDR3 sequences in the sample, roughly 8% were seen once. Material: PBMCs, either bulk or a sorted T-cell subset (CD4+, CD8+, memory, or dextramer-sorted; not recorded which), obtained on the day of the yellow fever booster vaccination. These receptors all come from a man younger than 35 who received the YFV17D yellow fever vaccine.

This clonotype was seen at least ten times. The rearrangement uses TRBV20-1 and TRBJ2-2; 7 bases are a match to TRBD1. Losses at the gene ends were 0 bases for V and 6 bases for J; bases not matched to a gene: 7. The CDR3 has 15 amino acids. CDR1 and CDR2 (germline): DFQATT, SNEGSKA (reference sequence). As DNA, the CDR3 is TGCAGTGCTAGAGATCCAAGGGGACAGTCCGGGGAGCTGTTTTTT. This encodes CSARDPRGQSGELFF.

This clonotype was seen ten or more times. This chain links TRBV5-6 with TRBJ2-1, with 7 bases aligning to TRBD2. The V and J ends lost 8 bases and 2 bases, in that order; junction bases with no gene match: 10. CDR3 length equals 15 residues. The germline gives CDR1 SGHDT, CDR2 YYEEEE. CDR3 DNA sequence: TGTGCCAGTAAAACCGGGACTACTACCTACAATGAGCAGTTCTTC. The encoded protein is CASKTGTTTYNEQFF.

In its sample, this clonotype was seen many times. The chain links TRBV7-2 to TRBJ1-6; no clear D gene. Germline V gives CDR1 SGHTA, CDR2 FQGNSA. Trimming removed 4 bases from V and 7 bases from J, with 17 bases in between. There are 16 residues in the CDR3. The chain's CDR3 is CASSYRVTESNSPLHF. The CDR3 DNA follows: TGTGCCAGCAGCTACCGGGTGACCGAGAGCAATTCACCCCTCCACTTT.